This TCR beta chain was observed in a study of post-analysis software for immune sequencing data. Study observations and caveats: Five or six TRBV segments were significantly more frequent in patients than in controls. TRBV5-6, TRBV5-1 and TRBV20-1 were among these segments.

The CDR3 contains 14 residues. Trimming cost V 2 bases and J 2 bases, with 11 bases left between them. The germline CDR1 and CDR2 sequences are SGHDT and YYEEEE. Unique molecular identifiers were carried by the TCR beta cDNA libraries. TCRdb independently ran MiXCR on the PCR reads; one entry per CDR3 protein. Of 450,000 to 650,000 distinct CDR3 sequences detected, about 40% appear once; the ten largest clones hold roughly 1.8%. About this clonotype: Its cognate antigen is unknown.

This sequence was found in a girl under 18 with multiple sclerosis. This chain uses TRBV5-6 with TRBJ2-7, with a tentative D call TRBD1 (5 bases). The sample comprised blood. CDR3 sequence (DNA): TGTGCCAGCAGCTTTCTCAGGGAAACCTACGAGCAGTACTTC. Protein sequence: CASSFLRETYEQYF.